The 11 T cell receptor beta chains below all came from one sample that was sequenced in a study of blood T cell repertoires in COVID-19. This table comes from immunoSEQ multiplex PCR, and its TCRdb copy is limited to in-frame clones, with some not included. The sample contains roughly 140,000 clones, around 86% of which appear only once. The sample was peripheral blood. The receptors originated from a human donor in a cohort sampled during active COVID-19.

The chain combines TRBV25-1 with TRBJ2-5, with 13 positions matching TRBD2. V lost 4 bases to trimming and J lost 4 bases; unmatched junction nucleotides: 3. This CDR3 is built from 15 residues. Looked up from germline, CDR1 is MGHDK and CDR2 is SYGVNS. The CDR3 region has the DNA TGTGCCAGCAGTGGTACTAGCGGGAGGGTAGAGACCCAGTACTTC. This sequence encodes CASSGTSGRVETQYF.

Here the CDR3 DNA reads TGTGCCAGCAGCAAGGGGGGGTTCGAGCAGTACTTC. It codes for CASSKGGFEQYF. V and J are TRBV7-6 and TRBJ2-7, with D possibly matching TRBD2 (7 bases). Germline V gene sequence: CDR1 SGHVS, CDR2 FNYEAQ. This CDR3 comprises 12 residues. V was shortened by 5 bases and J by 6 bases, with 11 bases between the two germline ends.

The chain recombines TRBV6-5 with TRBJ1-5; possibly TRBD1 for D (5 bases). Germline V gene sequence: CDR1 MNHEY, CDR2 SVGAGI. V gave up 6 bases and J gave up 8 bases, with 14 bases separating them. This CDR3 has 13 residues. The CDR3 region is CASSNDRIKPQHF. The CDR3 DNA is TGTGCCAGCAGCAACGACAGAATCAAGCCCCAGCATTTT.

This chain uses TRBV5-4 with TRBJ2-5, with D perhaps matching TRBD2 (6 bases). V lost 5 bases, J lost 2 bases, and 13 bases lay in between. CDR1 is SGHNT, CDR2 YYREEE, per germline (reference sequence). This CDR3 is built from 14 residues. The CDR3 loop is CASREGTEQETQYF. The CDR3 nucleotides read TGTGCCAGCAGGGAGGGGACTGAACAAGAGACCCAGTACTTC.

This rearrangement joins TRBV6-5 to TRBJ2-1; 9 positions match TRBD2. CDR1 MNHEY and CDR2 SVGAGI come from the germline V gene. J was trimmed by 8 bases and V by 6 bases; bases with no gene match: 8. The CDR3 runs 14 residues. The CDR3 DNA reads as TGTGCCAGCAGGGGGCGGGAGGGGGTCTATGAGCAGTTCTTC. The encoded protein is CASRGREGVYEQFF.

V and J are TRBV7-9 and TRBJ2-6; possible D gene TRBD2, 6 bases. Germline V gives CDR1 SEHNR, CDR2 FQNEAQ (reference sequence). The CDR3 loop spans 15 amino acids. Between the trimmed V and J ends, which lost 3 bases and 3 bases, there was a span of 9 bases. The CDR3 nucleotides are TGTGCCAGCAGCTTGTCCGGGGGTGGGGCCAACGTCCTGACTTTC. Protein sequence: CASSLSGGGANVLTF.

The rearrangement joins TRBV19 to TRBJ2-1; 10 bases agree with TRBD2. J gave up 4 bases and V 3 bases, and 6 bases lay outside the gene matches. The CDR3 runs 16 residues. Germline assignment: CDR1 LNHDA and CDR2 SQIVND (reference sequence). The CDR3 is CASSMGGSGRYNEQFF. Here the CDR3 DNA reads TGTGCCAGTAGTATGGGGGGTAGCGGGAGGTACAATGAGCAGTTCTTC.

The chain joins TRBV12-3 or TRBV12-4 to TRBJ1-2; D unclear. CDR3 length: 13 residues. V dropped 6 bases and J dropped 4 bases, with 12 bases sitting between them. Written as DNA, the CDR3 is TGTGCCAGCAGACTCACAGAGTTCTATGGCTACACCTTC. Translating gives CASRLTEFYGYTF.

The genes are TRBV11-2 and TRBJ1-5, with D unclear. The CDR3 has 15 amino acids. Trimming left V 5 bases short and J 7 bases short, with 18 bases between. Per germline, CDR1 SGHAT and CDR2 FQNNGV. This CDR3 reads CASSPLGAGNQPQHF. The CDR3 nucleotides are TGTGCCAGCAGCCCCCTCGGAGCCGGGAACCAGCCCCAGCATTTT.

This clone was counted only a few times. The chain links TRBV6-6 to TRBJ2-5; 8 positions match TRBD2. This CDR3 is built from 16 residues. V was pared by 5 bases and J by 2 bases, with 10 bases of the junction left unmatched. Germline V gene lookup returns CDR1 MNHNY and CDR2 SVGAGI (reference sequence). CDR3 sequence reads: CASSRTWTSLQETQYF. The CDR3 DNA reads as TGTGCCAGCAGTCGAACCTGGACTAGCTTACAAGAGACCCAGTACTTC.

This clone was counted only a few times. This rearrangement joins TRBV5-1 to TRBJ2-1; 7 bases are a match to TRBD2. This CDR3 contains 17 residues. The junction had 17 bases not matched to a gene; V was cut back by 4 bases and J by 7 bases. The germline V gene encodes CDR1 SGHRS and CDR2 YFSETQ. CDR3 protein: CASSNSNRGAGRNEQFF. The CDR3 region has the DNA TGCGCCAGCAGCAATTCCAATAGGGGAGCGGGGCGGAATGAGCAGTTCTTC.